Sequencing of this T cell receptor (beta chain) was carried out in a study of shared clonotypes between healthy human individuals. For the study at large: Researchers assigned three CD4 naive, three CD4 memory, two CD8 naive and one CD8 memory plate to each donor.

Donors were healthy HIV-negative adults without recently reported acute infections or vaccinations. Study conclusions and caveats: Since donors were few, the genetic and exposure-history diversity represented was limited. For sorted subsets, rarefaction showed incomplete sequencing despite large depth.

With regard to this clone: Its antigen is still unknown.

Germline assignment: CDR1 SNHLY and CDR2 FYNNEI. The CDR3 extends over 18 amino acids. With 8 bases clipped from V and 4 bases from J, the junction kept 20 bases outside the gene matches. Libraries were prepared by immunoSEQ multiplex PCR; TCRdb keeps only in-frame clonotypes and omits some of them. The data hold 2.3 million or so clones, with 85% to 95% observed a single time. This chain uses TRBV2 with TRBJ2-1; 7 bases line up with TRBD2. Sequencing used naive CD4+ T cells from PBMCs. The subset denotes: CD45RA+ positively selected. The receptor comes from a man aged 18 to 29 in good health. Some clones in this sample may be carry-over from other donors' samples. The CDR3 DNA sequence: TGTGCCAGCGGACCAGGCGGGAGAGGGTCCGGGGTATACAATGAGCAGTTCTTC. Encoded protein: CASGPGGRGSGVYNEQFF.